This T cell receptor beta chain was recovered during a study of spatial heterogeneity in lung cancer. Study-wide background: Any follow-up PBMC samples that were available went on to be sequenced, and the median time to follow-up was roughly two years after resection. Detection of beta-chain sequences consistently exceeded that of alpha-chain sequences. Each unique TCR and UMI combination was seen more than ten times on average in raw reads. Study outcomes and limitations: There were more appearances of ubiquitous expanded tumor TCRs in blood at resection than at follow-up.

Regarding time point: blood at routine non-recurrence follow-up after resection. Without sorting, whole RNA was sequenced from tumor, nontumor lung or frozen PBMC. This clonotype was observed a handful of times. No antigen is known for it. TCRdb fed the 5' RACE reads into MiXCR, producing one record per CDR3 protein. Among roughly 120,000 distinct CDR3 sequences listed, 12% were seen once. This receptor was identified in a male donor with early-stage non-small cell lung cancer. Sequences were derived from PBMCs, sampled at follow-up.

The CDR3, as DNA: TGCGCCAGCAGCCCCGGAGACAGAACCCAAGAGACCCAGTACTTC. Protein product: CASSPGDRTQETQYF. The V call is TRBV4-1, the J call TRBJ2-5, with D perhaps TRBD1 (5 bases). Trimming shortened V by 4 bases and J by 1 base, and 13 bases separated the two germline ends. Germline V gene data show CDR1 as MGHRA and CDR2 as YSYEKL. The length of the CDR3 is 15 residues.